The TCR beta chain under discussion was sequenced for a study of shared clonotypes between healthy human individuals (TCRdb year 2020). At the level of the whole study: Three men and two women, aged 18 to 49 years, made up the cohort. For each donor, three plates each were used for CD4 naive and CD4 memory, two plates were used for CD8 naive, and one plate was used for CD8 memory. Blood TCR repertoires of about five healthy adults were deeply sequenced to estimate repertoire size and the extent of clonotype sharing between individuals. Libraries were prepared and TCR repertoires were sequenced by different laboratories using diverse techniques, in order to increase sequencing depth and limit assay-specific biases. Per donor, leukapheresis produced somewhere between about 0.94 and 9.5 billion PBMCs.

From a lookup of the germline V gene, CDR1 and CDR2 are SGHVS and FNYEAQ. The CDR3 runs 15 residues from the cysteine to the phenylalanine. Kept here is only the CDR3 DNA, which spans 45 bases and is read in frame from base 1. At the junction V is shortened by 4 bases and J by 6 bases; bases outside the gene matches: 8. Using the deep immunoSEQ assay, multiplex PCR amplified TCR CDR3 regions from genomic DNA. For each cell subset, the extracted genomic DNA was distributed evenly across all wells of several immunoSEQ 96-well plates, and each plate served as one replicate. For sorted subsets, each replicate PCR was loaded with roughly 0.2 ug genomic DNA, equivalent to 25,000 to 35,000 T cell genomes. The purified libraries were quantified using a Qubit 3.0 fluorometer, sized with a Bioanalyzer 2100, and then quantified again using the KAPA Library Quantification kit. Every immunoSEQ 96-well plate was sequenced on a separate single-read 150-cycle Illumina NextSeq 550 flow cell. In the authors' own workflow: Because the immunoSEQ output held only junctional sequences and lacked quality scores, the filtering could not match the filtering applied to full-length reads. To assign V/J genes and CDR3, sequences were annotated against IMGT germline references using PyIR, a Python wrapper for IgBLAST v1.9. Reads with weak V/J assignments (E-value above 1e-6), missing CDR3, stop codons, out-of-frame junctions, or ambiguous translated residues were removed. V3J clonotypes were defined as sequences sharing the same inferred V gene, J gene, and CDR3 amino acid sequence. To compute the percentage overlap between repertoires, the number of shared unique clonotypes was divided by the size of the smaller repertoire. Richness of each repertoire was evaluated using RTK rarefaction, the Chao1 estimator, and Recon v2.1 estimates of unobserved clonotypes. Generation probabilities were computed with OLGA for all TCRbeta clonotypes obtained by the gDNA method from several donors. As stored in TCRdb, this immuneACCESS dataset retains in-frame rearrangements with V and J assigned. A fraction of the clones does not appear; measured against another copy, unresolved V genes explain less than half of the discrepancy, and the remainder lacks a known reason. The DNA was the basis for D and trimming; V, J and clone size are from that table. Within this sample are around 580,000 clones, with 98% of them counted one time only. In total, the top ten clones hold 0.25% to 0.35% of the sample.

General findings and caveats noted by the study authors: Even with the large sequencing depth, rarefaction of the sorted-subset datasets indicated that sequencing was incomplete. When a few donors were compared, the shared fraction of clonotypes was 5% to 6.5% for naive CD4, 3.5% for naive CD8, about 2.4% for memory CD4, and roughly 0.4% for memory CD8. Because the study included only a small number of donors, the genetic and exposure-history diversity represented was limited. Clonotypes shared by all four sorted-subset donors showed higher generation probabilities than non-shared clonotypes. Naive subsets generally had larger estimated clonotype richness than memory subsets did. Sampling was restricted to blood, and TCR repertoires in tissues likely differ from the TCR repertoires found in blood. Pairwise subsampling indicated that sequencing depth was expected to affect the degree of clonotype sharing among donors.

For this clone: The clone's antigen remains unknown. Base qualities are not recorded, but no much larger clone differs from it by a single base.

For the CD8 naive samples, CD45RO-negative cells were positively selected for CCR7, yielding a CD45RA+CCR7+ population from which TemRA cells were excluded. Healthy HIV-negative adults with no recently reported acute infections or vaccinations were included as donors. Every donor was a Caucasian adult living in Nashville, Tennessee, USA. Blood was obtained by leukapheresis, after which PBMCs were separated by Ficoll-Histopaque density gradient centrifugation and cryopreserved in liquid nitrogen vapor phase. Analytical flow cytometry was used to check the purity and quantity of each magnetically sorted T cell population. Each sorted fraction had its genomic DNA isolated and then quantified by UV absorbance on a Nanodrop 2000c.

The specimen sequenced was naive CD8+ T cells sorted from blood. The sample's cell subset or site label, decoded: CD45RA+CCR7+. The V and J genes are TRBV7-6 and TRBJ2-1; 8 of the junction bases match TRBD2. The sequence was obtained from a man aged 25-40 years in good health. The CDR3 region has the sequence CASSSERESFNEQFF. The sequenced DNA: TGTGCCAGCAGCTCAGAGCGGGAGAGTTTCAATGAGCAGTTCTTC. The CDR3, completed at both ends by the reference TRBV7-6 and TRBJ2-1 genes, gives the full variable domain GAGVSQSPRYKVTKRGQDVALRCDPISGHVSLYWYRQALGQGPEFLTYFNYEAQQDKSGLPNDRFSAERPEGSISTLTIQRTEQRDSAMYRCASSSERESFNEQFFGPGTRLTVL.